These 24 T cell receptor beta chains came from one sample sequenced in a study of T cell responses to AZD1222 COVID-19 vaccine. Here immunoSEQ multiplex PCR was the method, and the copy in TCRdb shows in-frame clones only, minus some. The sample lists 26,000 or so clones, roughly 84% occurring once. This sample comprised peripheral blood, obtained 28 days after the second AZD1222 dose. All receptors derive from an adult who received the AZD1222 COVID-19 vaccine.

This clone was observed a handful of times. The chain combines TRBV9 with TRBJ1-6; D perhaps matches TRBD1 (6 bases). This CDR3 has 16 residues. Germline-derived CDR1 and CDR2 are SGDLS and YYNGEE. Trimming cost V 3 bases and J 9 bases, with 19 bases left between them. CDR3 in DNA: TGTGCCAGCAGCGAGAGGGAGCCCGGGGGGCCTTCACCCCTCCACTTT. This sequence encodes CASSEREPGGPSPLHF. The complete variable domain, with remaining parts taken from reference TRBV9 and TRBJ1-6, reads DSGVTQTPKHLITATGQRVTLRCSPRSGDLSVYWYQQSLDQGLQFLIQYYNGEERAKGNILERFSAQQFPDLHSELNLSSLELGDSALYFCASSEREPGGPSPLHFGNGTRLTVT.

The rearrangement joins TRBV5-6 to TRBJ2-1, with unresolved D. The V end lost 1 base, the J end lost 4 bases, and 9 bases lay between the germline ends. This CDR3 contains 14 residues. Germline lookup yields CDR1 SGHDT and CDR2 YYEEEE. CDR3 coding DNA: TGTGCCAGCAGCTTGATATCCCAATACAATGAGCAGTTCTTC. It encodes CASSLISQYNEQFF. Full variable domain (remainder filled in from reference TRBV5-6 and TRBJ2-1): DAGVTQSPTHLIKTRGQQVTLRCSPKSGHDTVSWYQQALGQGPQFIFQYYEEEERQRGNFPDRFSGHQFPNYSSELNVNALLLGDSALYLCASSLISQYNEQFFGPGTRLTVL.

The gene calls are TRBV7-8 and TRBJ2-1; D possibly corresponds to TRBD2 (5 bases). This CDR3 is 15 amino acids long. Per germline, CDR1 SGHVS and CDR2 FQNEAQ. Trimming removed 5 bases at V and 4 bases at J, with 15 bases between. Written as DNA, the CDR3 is TGTGCCAGCAGCCCCCAGGAGCGGCCATACAATGAGCAGTTCTTC. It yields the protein CASSPQERPYNEQFF. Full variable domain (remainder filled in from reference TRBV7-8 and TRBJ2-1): GAGVSQSPRYKVAKRGQDVALRCDPISGHVSLFWYQQALGQGPEFLTYFQNEAQLDKSGLPSDRFFAERPEGSVSTLKIQRTQQEDSAVYLCASSPQERPYNEQFFGPGTRLTVL.

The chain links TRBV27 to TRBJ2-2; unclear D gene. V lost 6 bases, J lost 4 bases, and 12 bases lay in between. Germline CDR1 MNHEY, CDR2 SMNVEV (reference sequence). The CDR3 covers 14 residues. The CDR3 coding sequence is TGTGCCAGCAGGGCAACAGAGTTCACCGGGGAGCTGTTTTTT. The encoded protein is CASRATEFTGELFF.

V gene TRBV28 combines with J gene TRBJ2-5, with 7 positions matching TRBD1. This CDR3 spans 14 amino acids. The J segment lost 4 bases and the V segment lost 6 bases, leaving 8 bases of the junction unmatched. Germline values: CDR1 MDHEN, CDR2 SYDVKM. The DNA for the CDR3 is TGTGCCAGCAGCGAGACAGGGATACTAGAGACCCAGTACTTC. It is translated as CASSETGILETQYF.

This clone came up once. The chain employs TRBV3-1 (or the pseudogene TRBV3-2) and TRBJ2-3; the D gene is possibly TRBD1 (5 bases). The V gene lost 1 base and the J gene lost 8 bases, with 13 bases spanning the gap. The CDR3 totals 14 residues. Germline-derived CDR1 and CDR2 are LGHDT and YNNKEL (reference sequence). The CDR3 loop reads CASSQATQGGTQYF. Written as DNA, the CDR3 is TGTGCCAGCAGCCAAGCGACCCAGGGCGGTACGCAGTATTTT.

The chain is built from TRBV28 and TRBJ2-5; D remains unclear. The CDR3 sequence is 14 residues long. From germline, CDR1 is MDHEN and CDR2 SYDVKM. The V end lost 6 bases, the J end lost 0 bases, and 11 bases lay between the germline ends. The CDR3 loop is CASSRPRYQETQYF. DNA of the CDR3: TGTGCCAGCAGCCGCCCCCGATACCAAGAGACCCAGTACTTC. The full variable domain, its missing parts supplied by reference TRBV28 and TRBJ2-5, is DVKVTQSSRYLVKRTGEKVFLECVQDMDHENMFWYRQDPGLGLRLIYFSYDVKMKEKGDIPEGYSVSREKKERFSLILESASTNQTSMYLCASSRPRYQETQYFGPGTRLLVL.

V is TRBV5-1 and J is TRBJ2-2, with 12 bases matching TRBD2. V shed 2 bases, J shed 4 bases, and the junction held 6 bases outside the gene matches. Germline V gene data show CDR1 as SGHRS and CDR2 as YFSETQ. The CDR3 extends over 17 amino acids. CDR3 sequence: CASSLRLAGGSTGELFF. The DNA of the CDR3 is TGCGCCAGCAGCTTAAGGCTAGCGGGAGGGAGCACCGGGGAGCTGTTTTTT.

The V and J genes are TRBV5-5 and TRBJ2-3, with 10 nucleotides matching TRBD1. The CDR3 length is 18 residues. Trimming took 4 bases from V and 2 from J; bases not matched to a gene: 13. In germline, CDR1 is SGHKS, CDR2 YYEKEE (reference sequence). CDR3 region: CASSHTGTGALFTDTQYF. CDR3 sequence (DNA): TGTGCCAGCAGCCATACCGGGACAGGGGCCTTATTCACAGATACGCAGTATTTT.

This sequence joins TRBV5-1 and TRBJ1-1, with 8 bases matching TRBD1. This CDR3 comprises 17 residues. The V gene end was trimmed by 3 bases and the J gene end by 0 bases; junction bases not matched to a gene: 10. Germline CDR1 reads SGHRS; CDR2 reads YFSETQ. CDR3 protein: CASSSGQGEGMNTEAFF. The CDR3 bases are TGCGCCAGCAGCTCCGGACAGGGAGAGGGGATGAACACTGAAGCTTTCTTT.

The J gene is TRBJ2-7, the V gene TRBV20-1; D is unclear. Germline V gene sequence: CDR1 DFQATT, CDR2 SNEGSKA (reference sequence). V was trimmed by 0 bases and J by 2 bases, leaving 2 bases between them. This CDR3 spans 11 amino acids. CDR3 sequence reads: CSARDTYEQYF. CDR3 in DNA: TGCAGTGCTAGAGATACCTACGAGCAGTACTTC.

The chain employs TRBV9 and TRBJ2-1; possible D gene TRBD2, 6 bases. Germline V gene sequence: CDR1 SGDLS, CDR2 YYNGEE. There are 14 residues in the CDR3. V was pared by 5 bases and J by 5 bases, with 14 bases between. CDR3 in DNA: TGTGCCAGCAGTGCCGGGACTTCAGACAATGAGCAGTTCTTC. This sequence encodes CASSAGTSDNEQFF.

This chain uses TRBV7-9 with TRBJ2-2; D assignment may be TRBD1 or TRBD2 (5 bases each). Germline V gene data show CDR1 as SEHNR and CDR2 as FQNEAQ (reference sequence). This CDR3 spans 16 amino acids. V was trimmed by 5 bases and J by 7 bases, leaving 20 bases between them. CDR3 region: CASSAMGTRAGGELFF. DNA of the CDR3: TGTGCCAGCAGCGCGATGGGGACGCGAGCAGGCGGGGAGCTGTTTTTT.

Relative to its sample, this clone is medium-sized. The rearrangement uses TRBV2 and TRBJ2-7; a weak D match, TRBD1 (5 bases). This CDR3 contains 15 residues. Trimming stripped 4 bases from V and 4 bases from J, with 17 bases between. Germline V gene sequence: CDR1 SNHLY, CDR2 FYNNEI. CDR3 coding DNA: TGTGCCAGCAGTGGCAACCAGGGTCTCTGGTACGAGCAGTACTTC. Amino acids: CASSGNQGLWYEQYF.

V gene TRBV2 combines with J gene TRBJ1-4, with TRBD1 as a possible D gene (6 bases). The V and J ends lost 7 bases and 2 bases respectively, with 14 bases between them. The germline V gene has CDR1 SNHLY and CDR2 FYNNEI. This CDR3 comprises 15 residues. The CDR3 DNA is TGTGCCAGCAACACGAACGGGGGCACTAATGAAAAACTGTTTTTT. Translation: CASNTNGGTNEKLFF.

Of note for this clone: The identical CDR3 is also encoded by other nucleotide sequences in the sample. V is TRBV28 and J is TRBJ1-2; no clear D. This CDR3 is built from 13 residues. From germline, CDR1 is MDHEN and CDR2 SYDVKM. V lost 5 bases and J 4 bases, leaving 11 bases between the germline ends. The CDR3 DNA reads TGTGCCAGCAGTCGAGGGCTAGGCTATGGCTACACCTTC. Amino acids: CASSRGLGYGYTF.

The CDR3 DNA follows: TGTGCCAGCTCACCTGGGGCAGACAGCTCGAACTATGGCTACACCTTC. Its protein product is CASSPGADSSNYGYTF. The chain uses TRBV18 and TRBJ1-2; D perhaps matches TRBD1 (5 bases). Trimming took 3 bases from V and 2 from J, leaving 16 bases between them. There are 16 residues in the CDR3. The germline V gene has CDR1 KGHSH and CDR2 LQKENI.

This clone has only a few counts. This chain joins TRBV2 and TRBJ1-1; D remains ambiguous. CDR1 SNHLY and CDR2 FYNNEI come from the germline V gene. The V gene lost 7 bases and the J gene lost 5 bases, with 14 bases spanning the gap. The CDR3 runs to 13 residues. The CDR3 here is CASMQEGITEAFF. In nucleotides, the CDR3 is TGTGCCAGCATGCAGGAGGGAATAACTGAAGCTTTCTTT.

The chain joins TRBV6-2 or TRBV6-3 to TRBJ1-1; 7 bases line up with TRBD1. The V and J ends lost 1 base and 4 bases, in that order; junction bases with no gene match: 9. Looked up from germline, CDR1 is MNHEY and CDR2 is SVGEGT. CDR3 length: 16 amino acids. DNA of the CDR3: TGTGCCAGCAGTTACTTAGGACAGGCCGAGGGCACTGAAGCTTTCTTT. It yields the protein CASSYLGQAEGTEAFF.

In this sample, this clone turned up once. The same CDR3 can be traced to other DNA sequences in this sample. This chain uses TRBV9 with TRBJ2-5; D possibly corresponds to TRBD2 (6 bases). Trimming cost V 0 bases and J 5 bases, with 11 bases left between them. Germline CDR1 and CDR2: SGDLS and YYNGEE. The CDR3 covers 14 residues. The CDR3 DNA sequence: TGTGCCAGCAGCGTAGTGGGGGGTTCGGAGACCCAGTACTTC. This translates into CASSVVGGSETQYF.

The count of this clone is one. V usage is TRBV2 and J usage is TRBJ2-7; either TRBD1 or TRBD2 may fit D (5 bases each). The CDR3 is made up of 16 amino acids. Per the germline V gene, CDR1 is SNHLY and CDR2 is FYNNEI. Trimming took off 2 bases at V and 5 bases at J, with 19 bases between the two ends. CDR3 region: CASSESWGAGAHEQYF. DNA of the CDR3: TGTGCCAGCAGTGAAAGTTGGGGAGCCGGGGCCCACGAGCAGTACTTC.

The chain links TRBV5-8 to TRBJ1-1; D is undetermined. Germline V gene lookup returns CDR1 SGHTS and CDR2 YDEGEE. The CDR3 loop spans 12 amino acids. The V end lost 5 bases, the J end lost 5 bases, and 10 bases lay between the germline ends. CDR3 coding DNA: TGTGCCAGCAGGGAACTCCAGACTGAAGCTTTCTTT. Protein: CASRELQTEAFF.

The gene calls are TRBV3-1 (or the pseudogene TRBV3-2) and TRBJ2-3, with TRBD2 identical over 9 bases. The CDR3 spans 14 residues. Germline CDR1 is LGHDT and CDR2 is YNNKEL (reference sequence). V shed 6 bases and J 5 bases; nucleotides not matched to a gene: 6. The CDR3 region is CASSPRTSVDTQYF. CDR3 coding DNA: TGTGCCAGCAGTCCCAGGACTAGCGTAGATACGCAGTATTTT.

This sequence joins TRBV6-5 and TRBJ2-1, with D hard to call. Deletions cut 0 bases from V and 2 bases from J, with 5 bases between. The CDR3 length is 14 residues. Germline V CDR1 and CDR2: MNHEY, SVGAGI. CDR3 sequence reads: CASSYSVPYNEQFF. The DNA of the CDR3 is TGTGCCAGCAGTTACTCCGTCCCCTACAATGAGCAGTTCTTC.